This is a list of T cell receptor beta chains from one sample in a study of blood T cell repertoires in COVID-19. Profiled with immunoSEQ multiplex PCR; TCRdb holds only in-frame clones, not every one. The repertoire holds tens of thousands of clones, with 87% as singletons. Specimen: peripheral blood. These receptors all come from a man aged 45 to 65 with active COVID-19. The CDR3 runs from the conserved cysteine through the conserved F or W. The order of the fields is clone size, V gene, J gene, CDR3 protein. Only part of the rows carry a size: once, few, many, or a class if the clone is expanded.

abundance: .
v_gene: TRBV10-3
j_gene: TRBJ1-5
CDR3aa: CAIHRDLNQPQHF

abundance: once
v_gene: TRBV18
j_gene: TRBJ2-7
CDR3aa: CASSPGQDYEQYF

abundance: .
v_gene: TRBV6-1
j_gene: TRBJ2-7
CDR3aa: CASSEALAGEFYEQYF

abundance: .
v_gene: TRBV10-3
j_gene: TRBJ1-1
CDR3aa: CAISDEAGQANTEAFF

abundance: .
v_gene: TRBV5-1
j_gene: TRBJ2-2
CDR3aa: CASSLERNTGELFF

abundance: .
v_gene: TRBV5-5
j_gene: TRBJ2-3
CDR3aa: CASTEGRGRTDTQYF

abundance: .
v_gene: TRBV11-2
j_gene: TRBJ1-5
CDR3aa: CASSLAGGSNQPQHF

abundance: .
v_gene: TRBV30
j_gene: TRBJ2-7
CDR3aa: CAWSEGTGRPSYEQYF

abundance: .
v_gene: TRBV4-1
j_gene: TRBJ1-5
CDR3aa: CASSQEDRDNQPQHF

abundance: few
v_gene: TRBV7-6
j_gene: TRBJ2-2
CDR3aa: CASSPSWTVLGGELFF

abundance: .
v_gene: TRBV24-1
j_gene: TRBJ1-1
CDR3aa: CATSTDGTENTEAFF

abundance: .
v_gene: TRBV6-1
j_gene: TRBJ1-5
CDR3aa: CASSDLNGRGPQHF

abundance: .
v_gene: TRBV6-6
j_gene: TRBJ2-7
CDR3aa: CASSSGTGVIDEQYF

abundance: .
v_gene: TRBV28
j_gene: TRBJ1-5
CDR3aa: CASSPSGGLNQPQHF

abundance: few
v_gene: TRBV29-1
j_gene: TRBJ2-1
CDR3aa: CSVEPTGDDEQFF

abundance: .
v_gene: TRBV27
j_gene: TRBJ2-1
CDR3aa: CASSLSTSGNNEQFF

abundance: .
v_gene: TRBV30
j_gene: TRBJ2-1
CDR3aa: CAPSSGQFF

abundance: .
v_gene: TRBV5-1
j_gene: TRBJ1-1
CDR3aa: CASSSGQGRTEAFF

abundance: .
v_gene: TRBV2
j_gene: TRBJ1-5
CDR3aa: CASSVKNGTHYSNQPQHF

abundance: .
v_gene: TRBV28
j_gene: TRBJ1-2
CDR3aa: CASSFEPGTLNYGYTF